These 20 T cell receptor beta chains originate from one sample sequenced in a study of blood T cell repertoires in COVID-19. Method: immunoSEQ multiplex PCR; TCRdb's copy keeps in-frame clones and lacks some. Of a few hundred thousand clones in the sample, 70% to 90% were seen once. Material: PBMCs or T cells enriched from blood (not recorded which). All receptors derive from a young man who had recovered from COVID-19.

The rearrangement joins TRBV2 to TRBJ2-3; D call uncertain. V lost 4 bases and J 0 bases, leaving 14 bases between the germline ends. Germline V gene data show CDR1 as SNHLY and CDR2 as FYNNEI. CDR3 size: 16 residues. The CDR3, as DNA: TGTGCCAGCAGTGGCTCTGACGACTCTAGCACAGATACGCAGTATTTT. Protein: CASSGSDDSSTDTQYF.

The chain has TRBV25-1 and TRBJ2-7; the D gene is possibly TRBD1 (7 bases). V shed 7 bases and J shed 3 bases, with 16 bases lying between them. In germline, CDR1 is MGHDK, CDR2 SYGVNS. There are 14 residues in the CDR3. CDR3 bases: TGTGCCAGCACCAAAGCAGGGGGGAGCTACGAGCAGTACTTC. Residues: CASTKAGGSYEQYF.

The V gene is TRBV13, the J gene TRBJ2-3, with D unresolved. Germline CDR1 PRHDT, CDR2 FYEKMQ (reference sequence). The CDR3 sequence is 12 residues long. The V end lost 5 bases, the J end lost 0 bases, and 3 bases lay between the germline ends. In DNA, the CDR3 is TGTGCCAGCAGCGTAAGCACAGATACGCAGTATTTT. It yields the protein CASSVSTDTQYF.

The chain uses TRBV5-1 and TRBJ2-1; 7 bases are shared with TRBD2. CDR1 and CDR2 from the germline V gene are SGHRS and YFSETQ. This CDR3 comprises 13 residues. Trimming at V came to 4 bases and at J to 8 bases, leaving 6 bases not matched to a gene. The CDR3 nucleotides are TGCGCCAGCAGCCCGGGGGGTAAGGATGAGCAGTTCTTC. Translating it yields CASSPGGKDEQFF.

V gene TRBV2 combines with J gene TRBJ1-1; D may be TRBD1 (5 bases). Looked up from germline, CDR1 is SNHLY and CDR2 is FYNNEI. This CDR3 is built from 12 residues. Trimming pared 7 bases from V and 5 bases from J, leaving 11 bases between. DNA of the CDR3: TGTGCCAGCAATAGGGGCGGAACTGAAGCTTTCTTT. Translating it yields CASNRGGTEAFF. Together with reference TRBV2 and TRBJ1-1, the CDR3 gives the full variable domain: EPEVTQTPSHQVTQMGQEVILRCVPISNHLYFYWYRQILGQKVEFLVSFYNNEISEKSEIFDDQFSVERPDGSNFTLKIRSTKLEDSAMYFCASNRGGTEAFFGQGTRLTVV.

This clone was counted between two and nine times. The chain recombines TRBV5-4 with TRBJ2-3; D unclear. V was pared by 1 base and J by 1 base, with 13 bases between. Germline V gene sequence: CDR1 SGHNT, CDR2 YYREEE (reference sequence). The CDR3 has 16 amino acids. CDR3 sequence: CASSLKVLQGTDTQYF. CDR3 coding DNA: TGTGCCAGCAGCTTGAAAGTCTTGCAGGGCACAGATACGCAGTATTTT.

In the case of this clone: This specimen includes other DNA sequences encoding the same CDR3. The chain combines TRBV30 with TRBJ1-6; 10 bases map to TRBD1. From germline, CDR1 is GTSNPN and CDR2 SVGIG (reference sequence). Trimming cost V 0 bases and J 7 bases; bases outside gene matches: 3. CDR3 length: 15 amino acids. In DNA, the CDR3 is TGTGCCTGGAGTGTATTGGGACAGGGGAATTCACCCCTCCACTTT. As protein: CAWSVLGQGNSPLHF.

This clone appeared once. This chain joins TRBV30 and TRBJ1-5; no clear D gene. The CDR3 runs to 14 residues. In germline, CDR1 is GTSNPN, CDR2 SVGIG (reference sequence). V shed 2 bases and J shed 6 bases, with 14 bases lying between them. The CDR3 nucleotides read TGTGCCTGGAGTACCGGGAAGAGAACTCAGCCCCAGCATTTT. The encoded protein is CAWSTGKRTQPQHF.

This CDR3 is CATSTRTGGYNEQFF. The CDR3 DNA follows: TGTGCCACCAGCACTCGGACAGGGGGCTACAATGAGCAGTTCTTC. The V gene is TRBV15, the J gene TRBJ2-1; 10 positions match TRBD1. The CDR3 runs to 15 residues. CDR1 is LNHNV, CDR2 YYDKDF, per germline (reference sequence). With 4 bases clipped from V and 3 bases from J, the junction kept 3 bases outside the gene matches.

The J gene is TRBJ2-3, the V gene TRBV3-1 (or the pseudogene TRBV3-2); TRBD2 aligns across 13 bases. The CDR3 contains 20 residues. V gave up 1 base and J gave up 5 bases; unmatched junction bases: 15. CDR1 and CDR2 (germline): LGHDT, YNNKEL (reference sequence). The CDR3 bases are TGTGCCAGCAGCCAAGGGTCCCTTACACTAGCGGGGGGGCCCGGAGATACGCAGTATTTT. Its protein product is CASSQGSLTLAGGPGDTQYF.

Worth noting for this clone: The sample has other DNA sequences that encode this CDR3 too. The rearrangement uses TRBV6-5 and TRBJ1-2; D remains unclear. V dropped 0 bases and J dropped 7 bases, with 12 bases sitting between them. The CDR3 contains 14 residues. Germline V CDR1 and CDR2: MNHEY, SVGAGI. CDR3 residues: CASSYSRRGRGYTF. In DNA, the CDR3 is TGTGCCAGCAGTTACTCGAGACGCGGGCGTGGCTACACCTTC.

The chain is built from TRBV11-3 and TRBJ1-1; D is possibly TRBD1 (5 bases). Trimming removed 4 bases at V and 1 base at J, with 7 bases between. Germline V CDR1 and CDR2: SGHNT, YENEEA. CDR3 length equals 13 residues. The CDR3 here is CASSYTGNTEAFF. The CDR3 DNA reads TGTGCCAGCAGCTACACAGGGAACACTGAAGCTTTCTTT. The full variable domain, with the rest looked up from reference TRBV11-3 and TRBJ1-1, is EAGVVQSPRYKIIEKKQPVAFWCNPISGHNTLYWYLQNLGQGPELLIRYENEEAVDDSQLPKDRFSAERLKGVDSTLKIQPAELGDSAVYLCASSYTGNTEAFFGQGTRLTVV.

The chain employs TRBV9 and TRBJ1-2, with TRBD1 matching 9 bases. The CDR3 covers 15 residues. Germline V gene lookup returns CDR1 SGDLS and CDR2 YYNGEE. J lost 4 bases, V lost 0 bases, and 4 bases had no gene match. Here the CDR3 DNA reads TGTGCCAGCAGCGTAGCAAACAGGGGGCTCTATGGCTACACCTTC. It codes for CASSVANRGLYGYTF.

The rearrangement joins TRBV7-8 to TRBJ1-1; a possible D gene is TRBD1 (5 bases). CDR1 is SGHVS, CDR2 FQNEAQ, per germline. The CDR3 extends over 14 amino acids. Deletions cut 4 bases from V and 4 bases from J, with 13 bases between. CDR3 amino acids: CASSSPTRGTEAFF. CDR3 sequence (DNA): TGTGCCAGCAGCTCACCTACAAGGGGCACTGAAGCTTTCTTT.

This chain joins TRBV6-5 and TRBJ2-1, with 10 positions matching TRBD1. CDR1 MNHEY and CDR2 SVGAGI come from the germline V gene. V gave up 6 bases and J gave up 7 bases; unmatched junction bases: 6. The CDR3 length is 14 residues. CDR3 DNA sequence: TGTGCCAGCAGAGACCGGGACAGGGGTAATGAGCAGTTCTTC. Its protein product is CASRDRDRGNEQFF.

This sequence joins TRBV7-3 and TRBJ2-2; 9 nucleotides match TRBD2. CDR3 size: 15 residues. V dropped 8 bases and J dropped 5; count of bases not matched to a gene: 9. The V gene's germline CDR1 is SGHTA and CDR2 FQGTGA. In nucleotides, the CDR3 is TGTGCCAGCGGACGGGCGGGGGGGCCGACCGGGGAGCTGTTTTTT. Translation: CASGRAGGPTGELFF.

V gene TRBV19 combines with J gene TRBJ1-5, with TRBD1 matching over 7 bases. Germline CDR1 reads LNHDA; CDR2 reads SQIVND (reference sequence). The CDR3 covers 17 residues. V trimming: 6 bases; J trimming: 0 bases; junction bases outside the gene matches: 11. This chain's CDR3 is CASSRRQGAYSNQPQHF. The CDR3, as DNA: TGTGCCAGTAGCCGCCGACAGGGCGCCTATAGCAATCAGCCCCAGCATTTT.

The V gene is TRBV19, the J gene TRBJ1-3; D might be TRBD1 (6 bases). The CDR3 totals 14 residues. CDR1 and CDR2 (germline): LNHDA, SQIVND (reference sequence). Trimming removed 7 bases at V and 0 bases at J, with 10 bases between. In DNA, the CDR3 is TGTGCCAGTACGACAGGATTCTCTGGAAACACCATATATTTT. Its translation: CASTTGFSGNTIYF.

J is TRBJ1-2 and V is TRBV3-1 (or the pseudogene TRBV3-2); no definite D call. This CDR3 contains 15 residues. The germline V gene has CDR1 LGHDT and CDR2 YNNKEL (reference sequence). V was clipped by 2 bases and J by 2 bases, with 12 bases between them. The CDR3 DNA is TGTGCCAGCAGCCAATCTGAGGCCCCAAACTATGGCTACACCTTC. Its translation is CASSQSEAPNYGYTF.

The J gene is TRBJ1-6, the V gene TRBV11-3; 8 bases match TRBD1. CDR1 is SGHNT, CDR2 YENEEA, per germline. With 1 base clipped from V and 14 bases from J, the junction kept 4 bases outside the gene matches. The CDR3 length is 13 residues. CDR3 DNA sequence: TGTGCCAGCAGCTTAGGACAGGGGAAGACCCTCCACTTT. As protein: CASSLGQGKTLHF.